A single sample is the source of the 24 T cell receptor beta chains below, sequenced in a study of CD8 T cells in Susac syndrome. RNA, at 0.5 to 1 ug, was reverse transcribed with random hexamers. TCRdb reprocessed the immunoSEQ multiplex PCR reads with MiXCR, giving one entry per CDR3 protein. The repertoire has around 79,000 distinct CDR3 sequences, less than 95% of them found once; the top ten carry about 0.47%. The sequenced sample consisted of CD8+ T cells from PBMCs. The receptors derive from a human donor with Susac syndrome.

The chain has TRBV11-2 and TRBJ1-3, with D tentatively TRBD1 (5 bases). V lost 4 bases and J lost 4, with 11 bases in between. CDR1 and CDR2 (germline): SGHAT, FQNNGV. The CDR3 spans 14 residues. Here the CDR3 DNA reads TGTGCCAGCAGCTCCGGGGGAATGGGAAACACCATATATTTT. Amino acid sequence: CASSSGGMGNTIYF.

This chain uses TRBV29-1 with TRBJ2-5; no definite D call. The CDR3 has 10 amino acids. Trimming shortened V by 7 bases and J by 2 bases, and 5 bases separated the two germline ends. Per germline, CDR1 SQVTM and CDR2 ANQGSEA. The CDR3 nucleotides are TGCAGCGGCTATCAAGAGACCCAGTACTTC. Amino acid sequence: CSGYQETQYF.

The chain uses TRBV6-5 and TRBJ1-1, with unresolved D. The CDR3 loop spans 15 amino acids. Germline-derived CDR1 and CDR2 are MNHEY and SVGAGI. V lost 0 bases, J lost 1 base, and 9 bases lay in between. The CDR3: CASSYSGGTNTEAFF. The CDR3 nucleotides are TGTGCCAGCAGTTACTCGGGAGGAACGAACACTGAAGCTTTCTTT.

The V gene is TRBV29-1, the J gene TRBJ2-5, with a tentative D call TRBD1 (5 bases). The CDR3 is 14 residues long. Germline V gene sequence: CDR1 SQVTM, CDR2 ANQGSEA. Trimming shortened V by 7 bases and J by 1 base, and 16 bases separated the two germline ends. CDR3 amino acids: CSGYMSGRQETQYF. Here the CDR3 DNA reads TGCAGCGGATACATGTCAGGGCGCCAAGAGACCCAGTACTTC.

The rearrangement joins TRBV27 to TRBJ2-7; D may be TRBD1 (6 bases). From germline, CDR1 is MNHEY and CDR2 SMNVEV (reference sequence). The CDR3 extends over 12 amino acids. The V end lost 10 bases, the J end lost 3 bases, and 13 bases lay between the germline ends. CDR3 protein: CATRGLSYEQYF. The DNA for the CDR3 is TGTGCCACCAGGGGCCTCAGCTACGAGCAGTACTTC.

CDR3 nucleotides: TGTGCCATCAGTGATGGCGGGGGCGAGACCCAGTACTTC. As protein: CAISDGGGETQYF. This chain links TRBV10-3 with TRBJ2-5, with D possibly TRBD2 on 7 matching bases. Germline lookup yields CDR1 ENHRY and CDR2 SYGVKD. The CDR3 has 13 residues. Trimming pared 3 bases from V and 5 bases from J, leaving 10 bases between.

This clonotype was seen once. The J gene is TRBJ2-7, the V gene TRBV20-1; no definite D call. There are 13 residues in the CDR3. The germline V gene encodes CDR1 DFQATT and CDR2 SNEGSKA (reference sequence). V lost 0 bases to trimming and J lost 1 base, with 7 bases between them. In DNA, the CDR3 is TGCAGTGCTAGAGATCTAAAGTCCTACGAGCAGTACTTC. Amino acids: CSARDLKSYEQYF.

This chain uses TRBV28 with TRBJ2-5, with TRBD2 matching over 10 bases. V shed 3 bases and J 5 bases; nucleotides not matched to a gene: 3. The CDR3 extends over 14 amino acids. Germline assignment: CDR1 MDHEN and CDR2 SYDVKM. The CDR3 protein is CASSFGSGGETQYF. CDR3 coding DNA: TGTGCCAGCAGTTTTGGTAGCGGGGGGGAGACCCAGTACTTC.

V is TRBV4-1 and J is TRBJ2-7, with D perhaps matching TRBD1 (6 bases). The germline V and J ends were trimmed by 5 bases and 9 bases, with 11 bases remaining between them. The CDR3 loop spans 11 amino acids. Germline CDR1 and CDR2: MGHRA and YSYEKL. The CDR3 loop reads CASSEQGWQYF. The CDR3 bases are TGCGCCAGCAGCGAACAGGGATGGCAGTACTTC.

The CDR3 loop is CSARDYLRGGDTGELFF. CDR3 bases: TGCAGTGCTAGGGATTATCTGCGGGGAGGGGACACCGGGGAGCTGTTTTTT. The chain has TRBV20-1 and TRBJ2-2, with 7 bases aligning to TRBD2. The CDR3 runs 17 residues. The ends lost 3 bases at V and 3 bases at J; junction bases unmatched: 13. CDR1 and CDR2 from the germline V gene are DFQATT and SNEGSKA (reference sequence).

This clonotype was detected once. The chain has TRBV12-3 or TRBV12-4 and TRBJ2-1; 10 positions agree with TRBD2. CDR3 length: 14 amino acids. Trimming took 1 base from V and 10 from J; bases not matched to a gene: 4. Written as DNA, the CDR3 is TGTGCCAGCAGTTTAGGCCGGACTAGCGGAGAGCAGTTCTTC. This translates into CASSLGRTSGEQFF.

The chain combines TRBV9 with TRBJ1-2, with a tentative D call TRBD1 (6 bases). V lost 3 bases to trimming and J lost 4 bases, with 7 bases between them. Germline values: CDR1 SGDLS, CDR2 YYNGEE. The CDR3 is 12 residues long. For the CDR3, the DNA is TGTGCCAGCAGCGACAGGGTCTATGGCTACACCTTC. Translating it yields CASSDRVYGYTF.

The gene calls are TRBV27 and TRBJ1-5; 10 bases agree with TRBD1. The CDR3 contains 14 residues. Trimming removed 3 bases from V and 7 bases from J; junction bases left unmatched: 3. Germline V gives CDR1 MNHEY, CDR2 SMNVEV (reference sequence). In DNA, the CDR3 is TGTGCCAGCAGTTTGCGGGACAGGGGCCAGCCCCAGCATTTT. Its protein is CASSLRDRGQPQHF.

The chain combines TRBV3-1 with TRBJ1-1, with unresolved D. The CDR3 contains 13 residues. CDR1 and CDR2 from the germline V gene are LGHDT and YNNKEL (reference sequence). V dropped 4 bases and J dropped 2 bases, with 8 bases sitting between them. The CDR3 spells CASSLQINTEAFF. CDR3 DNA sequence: TGTGCCAGCAGCCTGCAGATAAACACTGAAGCTTTCTTT.

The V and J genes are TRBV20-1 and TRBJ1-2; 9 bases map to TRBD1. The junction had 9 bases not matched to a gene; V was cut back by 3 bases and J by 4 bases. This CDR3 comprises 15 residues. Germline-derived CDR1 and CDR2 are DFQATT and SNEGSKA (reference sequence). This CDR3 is CSASPWTGAFYGYTF. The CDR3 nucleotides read TGCAGTGCTAGCCCGTGGACAGGGGCCTTCTATGGCTACACCTTC.

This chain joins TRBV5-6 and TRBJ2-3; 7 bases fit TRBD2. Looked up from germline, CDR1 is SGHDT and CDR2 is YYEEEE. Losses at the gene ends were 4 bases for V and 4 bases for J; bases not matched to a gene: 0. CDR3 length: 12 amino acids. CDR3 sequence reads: CASSAGADTQYF. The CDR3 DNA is TGTGCCAGCAGCGCGGGGGCAGATACGCAGTATTTT.

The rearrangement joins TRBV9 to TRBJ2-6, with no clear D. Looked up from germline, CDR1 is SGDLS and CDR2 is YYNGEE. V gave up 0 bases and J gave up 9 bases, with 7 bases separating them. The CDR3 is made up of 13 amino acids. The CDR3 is CASSVATDNVLTF. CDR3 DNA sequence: TGTGCCAGCAGCGTAGCTACGGACAACGTCCTGACTTTC. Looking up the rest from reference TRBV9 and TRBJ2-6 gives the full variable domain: DSGVTQTPKHLITATGQRVTLRCSPRSGDLSVYWYQQSLDQGLQFLIQYYNGEERAKGNILERFSAQQFPDLHSELNLSSLELGDSALYFCASSVATDNVLTFGAGSRLTVL.

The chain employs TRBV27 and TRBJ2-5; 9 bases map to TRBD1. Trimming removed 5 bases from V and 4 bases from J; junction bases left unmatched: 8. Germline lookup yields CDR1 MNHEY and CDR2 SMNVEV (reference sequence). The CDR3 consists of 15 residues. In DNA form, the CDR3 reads TGTGCCAGCAGTGGAGGGACAGGGCGGGGAGAGACCCAGTACTTC. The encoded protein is CASSGGTGRGETQYF.

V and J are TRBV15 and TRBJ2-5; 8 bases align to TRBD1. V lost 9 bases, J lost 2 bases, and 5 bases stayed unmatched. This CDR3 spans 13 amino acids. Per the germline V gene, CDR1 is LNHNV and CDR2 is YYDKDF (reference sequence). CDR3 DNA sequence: TGTGCCACACGCCGGACAGGGCAAGAGACCCAGTACTTC. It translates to CATRRTGQETQYF. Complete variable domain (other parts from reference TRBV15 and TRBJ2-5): DAMVIQNPRYQVTQFGKPVTLSCSQTLNHNVMYWYQQKSSQAPKLLFHYYDKDFNNEADTPDNFQSRRPNTSFCFLDIRSPGLGDTAMYLCATRRTGQETQYFGPGTRLLVL.

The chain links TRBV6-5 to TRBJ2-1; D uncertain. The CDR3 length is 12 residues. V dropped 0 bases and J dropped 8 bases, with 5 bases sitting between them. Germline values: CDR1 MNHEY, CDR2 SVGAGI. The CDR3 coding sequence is TGTGCCAGCAGTTACTCAAGGGATGAGCAGTTCTTC. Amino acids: CASSYSRDEQFF.

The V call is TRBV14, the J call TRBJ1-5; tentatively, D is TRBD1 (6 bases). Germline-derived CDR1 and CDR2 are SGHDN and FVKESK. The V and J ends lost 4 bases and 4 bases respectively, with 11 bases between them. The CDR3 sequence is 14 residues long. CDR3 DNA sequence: TGTGCCAGCAGCCCACAGGGTCCGAATCAGCCCCAGCATTTT. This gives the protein CASSPQGPNQPQHF.

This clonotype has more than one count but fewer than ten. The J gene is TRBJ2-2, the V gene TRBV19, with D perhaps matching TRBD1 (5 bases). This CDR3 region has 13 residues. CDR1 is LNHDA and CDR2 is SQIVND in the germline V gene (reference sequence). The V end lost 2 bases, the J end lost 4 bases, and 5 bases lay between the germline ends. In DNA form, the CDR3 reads TGTGCCAGTAGTATAAGGGGCACCGGGGAGCTGTTTTTT. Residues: CASSIRGTGELFF.

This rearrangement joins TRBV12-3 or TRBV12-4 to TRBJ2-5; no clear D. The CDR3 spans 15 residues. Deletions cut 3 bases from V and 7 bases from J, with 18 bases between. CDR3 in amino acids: CASSFQSARLGTQYF. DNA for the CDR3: TGTGCCAGCAGTTTCCAGAGCGCCCGGCTGGGGACCCAGTACTTC.

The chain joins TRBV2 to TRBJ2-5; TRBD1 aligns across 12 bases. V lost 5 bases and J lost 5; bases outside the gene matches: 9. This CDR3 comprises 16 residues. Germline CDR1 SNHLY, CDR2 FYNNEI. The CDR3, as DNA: TGTGCCAGCAGTCCTGGGGGACAGGGGGCTGAGGAGACCCAGTACTTC. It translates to CASSPGGQGAEETQYF.